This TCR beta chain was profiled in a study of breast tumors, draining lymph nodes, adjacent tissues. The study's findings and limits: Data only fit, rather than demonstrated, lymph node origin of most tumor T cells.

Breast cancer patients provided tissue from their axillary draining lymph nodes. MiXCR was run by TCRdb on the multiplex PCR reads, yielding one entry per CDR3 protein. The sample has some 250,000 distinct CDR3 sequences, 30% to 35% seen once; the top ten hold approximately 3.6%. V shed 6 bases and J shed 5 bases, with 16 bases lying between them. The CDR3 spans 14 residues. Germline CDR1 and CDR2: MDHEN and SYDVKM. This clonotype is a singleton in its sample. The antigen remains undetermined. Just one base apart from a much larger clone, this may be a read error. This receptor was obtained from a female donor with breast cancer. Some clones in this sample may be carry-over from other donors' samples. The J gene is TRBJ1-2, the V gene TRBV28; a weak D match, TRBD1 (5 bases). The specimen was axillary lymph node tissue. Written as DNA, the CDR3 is TGTGCCAGCAGGGGGGACGGGCATCAATATGGCTACACCTTC. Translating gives CASRGDGHQYGYTF.